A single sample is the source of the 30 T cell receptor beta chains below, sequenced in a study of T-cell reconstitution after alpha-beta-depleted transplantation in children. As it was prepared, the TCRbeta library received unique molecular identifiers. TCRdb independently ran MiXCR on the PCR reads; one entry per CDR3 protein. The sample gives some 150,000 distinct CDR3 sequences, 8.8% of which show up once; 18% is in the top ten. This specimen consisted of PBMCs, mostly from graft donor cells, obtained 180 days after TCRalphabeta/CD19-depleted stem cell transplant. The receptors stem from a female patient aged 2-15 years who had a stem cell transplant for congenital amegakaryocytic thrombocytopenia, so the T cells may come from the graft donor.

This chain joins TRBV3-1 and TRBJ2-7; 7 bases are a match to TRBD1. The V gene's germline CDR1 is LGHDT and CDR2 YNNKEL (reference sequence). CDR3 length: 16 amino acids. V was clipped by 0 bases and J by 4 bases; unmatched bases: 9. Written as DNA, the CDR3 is TGTGCCAGCAGCCAAGATACTTCGGGACAGCATTACGAGCAGTACTTC. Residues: CASSQDTSGQHYEQYF.

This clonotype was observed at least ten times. CDR3 region: CASSPGQGIEQYF. CDR3 bases: TGCGCCAGCAGCCCAGGACAGGGAATCGAGCAGTACTTC. This chain connects TRBV5-1 to TRBJ2-7; 8 bases fit TRBD1. The length of the CDR3 is 13 residues. Germline V gives CDR1 SGHRS, CDR2 YFSETQ. Trimming removed 4 bases from V and 6 bases from J; junction bases left unmatched: 6.

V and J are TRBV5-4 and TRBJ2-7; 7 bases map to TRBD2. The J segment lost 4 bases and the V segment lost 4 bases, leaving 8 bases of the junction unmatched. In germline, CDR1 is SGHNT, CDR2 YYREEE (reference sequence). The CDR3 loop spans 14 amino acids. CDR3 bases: TGTGCCAGCAGCCCCGGGACTAAGCGGTACGAGCAGTACTTC. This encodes CASSPGTKRYEQYF.

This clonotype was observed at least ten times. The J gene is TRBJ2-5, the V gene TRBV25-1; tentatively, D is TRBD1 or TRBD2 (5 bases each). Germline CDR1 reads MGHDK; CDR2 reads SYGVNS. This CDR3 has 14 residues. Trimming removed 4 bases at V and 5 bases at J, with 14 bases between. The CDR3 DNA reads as TGTGCCAGCAGTGGGGACGCACTCTTGGAGACCCAGTACTTC. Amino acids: CASSGDALLETQYF.

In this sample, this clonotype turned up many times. CDR3 amino acids: CAIHGNRGDYGYTF. DNA for the CDR3: TGTGCCATCCATGGGAACAGGGGGGACTATGGCTACACCTTC. The rearrangement links TRBV10-3 to TRBJ1-2; 8 bases map to TRBD1. After removal of 8 bases from V and 3 bases from J, the junction contained 8 bases not matched to a gene. This CDR3 spans 14 amino acids. The germline V gene encodes CDR1 ENHRY and CDR2 SYGVKD.

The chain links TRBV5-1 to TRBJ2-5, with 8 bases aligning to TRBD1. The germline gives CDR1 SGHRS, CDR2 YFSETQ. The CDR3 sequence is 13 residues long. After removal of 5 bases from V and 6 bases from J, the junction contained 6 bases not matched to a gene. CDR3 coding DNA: TGCGCCAGCAGGTGGCAGGGGGCACAGACCCAGTACTTC. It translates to CASRWQGAQTQYF.

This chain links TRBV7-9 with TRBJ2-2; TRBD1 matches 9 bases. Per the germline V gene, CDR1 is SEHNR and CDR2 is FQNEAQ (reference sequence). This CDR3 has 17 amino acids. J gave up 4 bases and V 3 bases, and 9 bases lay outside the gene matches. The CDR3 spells CASSLPKTGGSTGELFF. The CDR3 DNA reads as TGTGCCAGCAGCTTGCCAAAGACAGGGGGGAGCACCGGGGAGCTGTTTTTT.

DNA for the CDR3: TGTGCCAGCAGTTCGGGGGGCGAGCAGTACTTC. Its protein product is CASSSGGEQYF. The chain recombines TRBV6-5 with TRBJ2-7; TRBD2 aligns across 7 bases. The CDR3 is made up of 11 amino acids. Germline values: CDR1 MNHEY, CDR2 SVGAGI. V was clipped by 4 bases and J by 6 bases; unmatched bases: 0.

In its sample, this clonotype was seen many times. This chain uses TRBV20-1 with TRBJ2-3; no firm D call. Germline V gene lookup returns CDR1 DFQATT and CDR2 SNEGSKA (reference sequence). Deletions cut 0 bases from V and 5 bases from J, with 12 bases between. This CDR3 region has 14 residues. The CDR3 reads CSARESRSGDTQYF. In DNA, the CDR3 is TGCAGTGCTAGAGAAAGTCGGTCTGGAGATACGCAGTATTTT.

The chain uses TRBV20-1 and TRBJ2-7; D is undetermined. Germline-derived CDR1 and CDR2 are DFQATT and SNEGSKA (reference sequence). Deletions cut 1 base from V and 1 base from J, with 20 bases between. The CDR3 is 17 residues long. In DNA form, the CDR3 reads TGCAGTGCTAGAGGGGTTGGTGGTGGGTCAGCGTCCTACGAGCAGTACTTC. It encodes CSARGVGGGSASYEQYF.

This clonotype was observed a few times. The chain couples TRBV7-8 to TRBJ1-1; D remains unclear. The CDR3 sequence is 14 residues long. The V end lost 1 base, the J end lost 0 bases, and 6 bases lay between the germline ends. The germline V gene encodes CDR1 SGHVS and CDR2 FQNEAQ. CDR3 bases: TGTGCCAGCAGCTTAGACGGGTTGAACACTGAAGCTTTCTTT. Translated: CASSLDGLNTEAFF. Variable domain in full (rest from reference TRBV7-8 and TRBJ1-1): GAGVSQSPRYKVAKRGQDVALRCDPISGHVSLFWYQQALGQGPEFLTYFQNEAQLDKSGLPSDRFFAERPEGSVSTLKIQRTQQEDSAVYLCASSLDGLNTEAFFGQGTRLTVV.

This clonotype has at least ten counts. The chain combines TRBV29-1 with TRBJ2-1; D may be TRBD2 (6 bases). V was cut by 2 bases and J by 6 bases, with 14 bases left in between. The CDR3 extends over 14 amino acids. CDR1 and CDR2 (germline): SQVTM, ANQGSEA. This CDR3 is CSVETGEVANEQFF. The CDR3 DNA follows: TGCAGCGTTGAAACCGGGGAGGTGGCCAATGAGCAGTTCTTC.

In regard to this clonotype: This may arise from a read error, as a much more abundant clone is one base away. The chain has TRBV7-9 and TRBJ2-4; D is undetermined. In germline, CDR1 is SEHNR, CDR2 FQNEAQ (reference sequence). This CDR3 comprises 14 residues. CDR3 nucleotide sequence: TGTGCCAGCAGCTTGGCGGAAGCCAAAAACAGTCAGTACTTC. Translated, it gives CASSLAEAKNSQYF.

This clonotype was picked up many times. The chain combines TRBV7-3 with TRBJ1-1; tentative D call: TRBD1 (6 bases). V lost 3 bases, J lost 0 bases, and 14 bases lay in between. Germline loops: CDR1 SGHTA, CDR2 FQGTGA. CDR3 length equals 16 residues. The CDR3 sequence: CASSLLARGLNTEAFF. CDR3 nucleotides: TGTGCCAGCAGCTTGCTAGCTAGGGGGTTGAACACTGAAGCTTTCTTT.

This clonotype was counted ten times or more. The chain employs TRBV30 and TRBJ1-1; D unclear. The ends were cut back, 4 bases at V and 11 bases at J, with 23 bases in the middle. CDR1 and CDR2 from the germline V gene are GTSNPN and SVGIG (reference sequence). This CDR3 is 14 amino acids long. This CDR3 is CAWTFTRAGGIAFF. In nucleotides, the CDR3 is TGTGCCTGGACCTTTACGAGGGCAGGCGGAATCGCTTTCTTT.

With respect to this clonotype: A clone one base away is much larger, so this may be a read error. As DNA, the CDR3 is TGTGCCACCAGTGCCTGGACTAGCGATTATCCTTGGCCCTACGAGCAGTACTTC. Its translation is CATSAWTSDYPWPYEQYF. The rearrangement uses TRBV24-1 and TRBJ2-7, with TRBD2 matching over 9 bases. This CDR3 is built from 18 residues. Germline V gene data show CDR1 as KGHDR and CDR2 as SFDVKD. V was pared by 5 bases and J by 2 bases, with 15 bases of the junction left unmatched.

CDR3 coding DNA: TGTGCCAGCAGCCATCCCCAGGGGCGGTGGAATTCACCCCTCCACTTT. Translated: CASSHPQGRWNSPLHF. This sequence joins TRBV4-2 and TRBJ1-6; TRBD1 might be the D (6 bases). Per germline, CDR1 LGHNA and CDR2 YNFKEQ. The CDR3 totals 16 residues. V lost 3 bases and J 7 bases, leaving 16 bases between the germline ends.

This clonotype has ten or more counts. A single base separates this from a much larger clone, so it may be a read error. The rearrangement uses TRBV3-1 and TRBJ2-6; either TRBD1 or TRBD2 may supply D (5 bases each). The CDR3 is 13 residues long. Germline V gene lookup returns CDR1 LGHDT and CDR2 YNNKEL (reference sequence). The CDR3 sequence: CASSSPGANGLTF. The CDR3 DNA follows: TGTGCCAGCAGCTCCCCCGGGGCCAACGGCCTGACTTTC.

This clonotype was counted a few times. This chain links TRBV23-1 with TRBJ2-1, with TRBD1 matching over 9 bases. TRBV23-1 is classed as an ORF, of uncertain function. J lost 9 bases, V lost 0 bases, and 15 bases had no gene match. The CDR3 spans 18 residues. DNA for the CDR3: TGCGCCAGCAGTCAATCGAGTTTACCGGGACAGGGTGTGGGTGAGCAGTTCTTC. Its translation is CASSQSSLPGQGVGEQFF.

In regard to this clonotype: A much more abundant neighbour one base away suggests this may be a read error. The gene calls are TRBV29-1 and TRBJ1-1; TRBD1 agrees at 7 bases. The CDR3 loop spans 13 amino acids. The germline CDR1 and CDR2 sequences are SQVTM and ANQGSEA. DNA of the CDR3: TGCGGCGTCATGACAGGGAGGAACACTGAAGCTTTCTTT. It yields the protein CGVMTGRNTEAFF.

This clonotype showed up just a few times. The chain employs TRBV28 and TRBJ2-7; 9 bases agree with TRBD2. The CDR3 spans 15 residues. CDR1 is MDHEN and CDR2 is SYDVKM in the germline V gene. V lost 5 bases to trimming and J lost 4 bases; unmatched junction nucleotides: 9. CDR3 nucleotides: TGTGCCAGCAGTATCCGCGGGCGGGAGGGTTACGAGCAGTACTTC. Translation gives CASSIRGREGYEQYF.

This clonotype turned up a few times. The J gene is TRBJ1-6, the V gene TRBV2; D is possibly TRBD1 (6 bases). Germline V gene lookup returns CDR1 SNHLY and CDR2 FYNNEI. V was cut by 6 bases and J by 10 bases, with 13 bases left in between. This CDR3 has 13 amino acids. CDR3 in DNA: TGTGCCAGCAGGCCGAACAGGGAATCACCCCTCCACTTT. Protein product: CASRPNRESPLHF.

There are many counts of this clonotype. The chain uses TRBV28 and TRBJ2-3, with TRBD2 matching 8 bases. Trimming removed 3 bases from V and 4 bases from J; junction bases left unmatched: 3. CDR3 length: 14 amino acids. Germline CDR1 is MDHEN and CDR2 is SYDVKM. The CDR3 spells CASSLSGGPDTQYF. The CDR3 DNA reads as TGTGCCAGCAGTTTGAGCGGGGGCCCAGATACGCAGTATTTT.

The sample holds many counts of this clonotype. The CDR3 DNA reads as TGTGCCAGCAGCGAGAGGACAGGGAGGGGGTATGAAGCTTTCTTT. Translation: CASSERTGRGYEAFF. The rearrangement joins TRBV11-2 to TRBJ1-1, with 8 nucleotides matching TRBD1. The CDR3 is 15 amino acids. The trim removed 5 bases at V and 7 bases at J, leaving 12 bases unmatched. Germline V gene lookup returns CDR1 SGHAT and CDR2 FQNNGV. The complete variable domain, with remaining parts taken from reference TRBV11-2 and TRBJ1-1, reads EAGVAQSPRYKIIEKRQSVAFWCNPISGHATLYWYQQILGQGPKLLIQFQNNGVVDDSQLPKDRFSAERLKGVDSTLKIQPAKLEDSAVYLCASSERTGRGYEAFFGQGTRLTVV.

CDR3 residues: CASSLDGTGDQPQHF. The DNA for the CDR3 is TGTGCCAGCAGCTTAGACGGGACAGGGGATCAGCCCCAGCATTTT. The chain carries TRBV7-2 and TRBJ1-5; 10 bases line up with TRBD1. Germline CDR1 is SGHTA and CDR2 is FQGNSA. V lost 1 base and J lost 5; bases outside the gene matches: 2. The length of the CDR3 is 15 residues.

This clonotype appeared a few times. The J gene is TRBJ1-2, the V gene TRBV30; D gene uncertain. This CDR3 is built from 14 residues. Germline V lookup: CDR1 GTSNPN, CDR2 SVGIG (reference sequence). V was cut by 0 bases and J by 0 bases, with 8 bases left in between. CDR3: CAWSVLATNYGYTF. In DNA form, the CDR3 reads TGTGCCTGGAGTGTACTTGCGACTAACTATGGCTACACCTTC.

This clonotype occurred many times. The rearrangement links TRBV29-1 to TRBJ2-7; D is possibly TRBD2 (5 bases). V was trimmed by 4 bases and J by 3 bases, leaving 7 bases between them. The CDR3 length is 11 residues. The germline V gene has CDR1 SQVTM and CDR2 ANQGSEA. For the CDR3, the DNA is TGCAGCGTTGTTACTAGCTACGAGCAGTACTTC. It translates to CSVVTSYEQYF.

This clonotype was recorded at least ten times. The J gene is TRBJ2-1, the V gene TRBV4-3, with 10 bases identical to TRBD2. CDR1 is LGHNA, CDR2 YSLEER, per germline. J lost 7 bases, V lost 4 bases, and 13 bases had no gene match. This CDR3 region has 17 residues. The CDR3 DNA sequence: TGCGCCAGCAGCCGCGTTAGGGCAGCGGGAGGGCCGAATGAGCAGTTCTTC. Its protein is CASSRVRAAGGPNEQFF.

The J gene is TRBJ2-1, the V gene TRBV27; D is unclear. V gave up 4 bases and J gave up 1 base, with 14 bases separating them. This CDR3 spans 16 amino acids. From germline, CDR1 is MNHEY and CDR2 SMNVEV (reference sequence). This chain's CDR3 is CASSSPPAISYNEQFF. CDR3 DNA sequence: TGTGCCAGCAGTTCCCCCCCGGCAATATCCTACAATGAGCAGTTCTTC.

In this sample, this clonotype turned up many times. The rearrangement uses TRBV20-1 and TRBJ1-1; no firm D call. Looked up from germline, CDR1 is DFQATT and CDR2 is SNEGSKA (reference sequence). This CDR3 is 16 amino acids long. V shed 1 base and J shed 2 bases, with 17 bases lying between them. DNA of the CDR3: TGCAGTGCTAGAGCGATCGTACCGGGCCCTAACACTGAAGCTTTCTTT. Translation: CSARAIVPGPNTEAFF.